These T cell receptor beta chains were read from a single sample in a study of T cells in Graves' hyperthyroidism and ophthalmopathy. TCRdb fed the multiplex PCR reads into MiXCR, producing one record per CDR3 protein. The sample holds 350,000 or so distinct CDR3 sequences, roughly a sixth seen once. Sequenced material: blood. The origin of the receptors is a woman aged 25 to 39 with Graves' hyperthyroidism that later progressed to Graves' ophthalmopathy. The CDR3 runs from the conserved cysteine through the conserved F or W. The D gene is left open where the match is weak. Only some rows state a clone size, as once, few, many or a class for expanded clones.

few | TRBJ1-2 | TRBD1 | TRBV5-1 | CASSLAQSDRGYGYTF | TGCGCCAGCAGCTTGGCCCAATCCGACAGGGGCTATGGCTACACCTTC
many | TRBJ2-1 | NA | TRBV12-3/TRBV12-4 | CASMIVISSYNEQFF | TGTGCCAGCATGATAGTCATTTCGTCCTACAATGAGCAGTTCTTC
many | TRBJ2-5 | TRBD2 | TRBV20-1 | CSERLAGGGWETQYF | TGCAGTGAGAGGCTAGCGGGAGGAGGTTGGGAGACCCAGTACTTC
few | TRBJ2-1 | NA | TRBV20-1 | CSAGTRGEQFF | TGCAGTGCTGGGACTCGGGGGGAGCAGTTCTTC
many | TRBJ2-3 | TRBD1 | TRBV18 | CASSPPQRQGPSTDTQYF | TGTGCCAGCTCACCACCGCAGAGACAGGGCCCTAGCACAGATACGCAGTATTTT
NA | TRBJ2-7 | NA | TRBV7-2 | CASSGTGAGFYYEQYF | TGTGCCAGCAGCGGGACGGGGGCAGGCTTTTACTACGAGCAGTACTTC
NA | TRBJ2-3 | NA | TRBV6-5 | CASSSGAGGDTQYF | TGTGCCAGCAGTTCGGGCGCCGGAGGGGATACGCAGTATTTT
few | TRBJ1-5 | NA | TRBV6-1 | CASSWFADSNQPQHF | TGTGCCAGCAGTTGGTTCGCCGATAGCAATCAGCCCCAGCATTTT
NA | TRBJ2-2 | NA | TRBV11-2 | CASSLEGYWGELFF | TGTGCCAGCAGCTTAGAAGGCTACTGGGGGGAGCTGTTTTTT
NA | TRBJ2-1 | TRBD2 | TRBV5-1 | CASSLEASGTYNEQFF | TGCGCCAGCAGCTTGGAGGCTAGCGGTACCTACAATGAGCAGTTCTTC
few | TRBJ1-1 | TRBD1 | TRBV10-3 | CAISGDRDGTEAFF | TGTGCCATCAGTGGGGACAGGGACGGTACTGAAGCTTTCTTT
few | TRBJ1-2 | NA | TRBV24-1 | CATSDRAYGYTF | TGTGCCACCAGTGACAGGGCCTACGGCTACACCTTC
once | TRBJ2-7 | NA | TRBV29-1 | CSVGLGEQYF | TGCAGCGTTGGTTTGGGCGAGCAGTACTTC
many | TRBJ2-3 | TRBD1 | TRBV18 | CASSPLRTGVTTDTQYF | TGTGCCAGCTCACCCCTCCGGACAGGGGTAACCACAGATACGCAGTATTTT
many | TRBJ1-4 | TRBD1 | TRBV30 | CAWSPTGLEKLFF | TGTGCCTGGAGTCCGACAGGGCTCGAAAAACTGTTTTTT
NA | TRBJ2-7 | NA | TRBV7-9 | CASSFSVNEQYF | TGTGCCAGCAGCTTCTCTGTAAACGAGCAGTACTTC
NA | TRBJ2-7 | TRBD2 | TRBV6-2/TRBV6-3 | CASRSSGGAYEKYF | TGTGCCAGCAGGTCTAGCGGGGGGGCCTACGAGAAGTACTTC
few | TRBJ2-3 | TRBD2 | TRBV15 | CATSRVGGRASDTQYF | TGTGCCACCAGCAGAGTGGGCGGGAGGGCGTCAGATACGCAGTATTTT
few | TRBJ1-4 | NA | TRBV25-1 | CASSSIREYGNEKLFF | TGTGCCAGCAGTAGTATCAGGGAATATGGTAATGAAAAACTGTTTTTT
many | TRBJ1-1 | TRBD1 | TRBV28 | CASSMLGQGGTEAFF | TGTGCCAGCAGTATGTTGGGACAGGGAGGCACTGAAGCTTTCTTT
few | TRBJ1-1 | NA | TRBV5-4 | CASSLDVGALNTEAFF | TGTGCCAGCAGCTTGGATGTGGGAGCCTTGAACACTGAAGCTTTCTTT
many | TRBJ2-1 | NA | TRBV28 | CASGGDTGYNEQFF | TGTGCCAGCGGGGGTGATACAGGCTACAATGAGCAGTTCTTC
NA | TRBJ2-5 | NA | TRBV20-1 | CSPAGPETQYF | TGCAGTCCTGCAGGGCCAGAGACCCAGTACTTC
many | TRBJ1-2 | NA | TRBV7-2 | CASSPFNRNYGYTF | TGTGCCAGCAGCCCGTTTAACAGAAACTATGGCTACACCTTC
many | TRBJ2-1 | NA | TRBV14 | CASSQEWWPHEQFF | TGTGCCAGCAGCCAAGAATGGTGGCCCCATGAGCAGTTCTTC
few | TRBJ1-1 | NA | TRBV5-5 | CASNPDGGERNEAFF | TGTGCCAGCAACCCGGACGGTGGGGAGCGGAATGAAGCTTTCTTT
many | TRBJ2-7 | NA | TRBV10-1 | CASSDTASYEQYF | TGCGCCAGCAGTGACACGGCCAGCTACGAGCAGTACTTC
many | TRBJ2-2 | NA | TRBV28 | CASSLLAGYGTGELFF | TGTGCCAGCAGTTTATTGGCAGGGTACGGCACCGGGGAGCTGTTTTTT
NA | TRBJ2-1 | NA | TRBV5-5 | CASRAESYNEQFF | TGTGCCAGCAGAGCAGAGTCCTACAATGAGCAGTTCTTC
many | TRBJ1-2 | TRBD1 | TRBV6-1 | CASSEPGTGFYGYTF | TGTGCCAGCAGTGAACCCGGGACAGGATTCTATGGCTACACCTTC